These 16 T cell receptor beta chains share one sample of origin, sequenced in a study of cytomegalovirus exposure and HLA in healthy donors. Primers: 60 Vbeta forward and 13 Jbeta reverse. The data were produced by immunoSEQ multiplex PCR, yet TCRdb's version contains in-frame clones alone and is incomplete. The sample has some 63,000 clones; about four fifths are singletons. Sequenced sample: PBMCs. These receptor sequences come from a woman aged 40 to 50 in good health and CMV-seronegative.

This chain joins TRBV14 and TRBJ1-2, with 8 bases lining up with TRBD1. CDR1 and CDR2 (germline): SGHDN, FVKESK. J gave up 13 bases and V 2 bases, and 9 bases lay outside the gene matches. The CDR3 consists of 13 residues. CDR3 nucleotides: TGTGCCAGCAGCCAAAGGACTGGCAGGGGGCTCACCTTC. Encoded protein: CASSQRTGRGLTF.

This chain connects TRBV7-2 to TRBJ2-2; 7 bases fit TRBD2. CDR1 is SGHTA, CDR2 FQGNSA, per germline. The CDR3 loop spans 15 amino acids. Trimming cost V 6 bases and J 4 bases; bases outside gene matches: 8. CDR3 nucleotides: TGTGCCAGCAGTTTCCGAAGCGGGACCACCGGGGAGCTGTTTTTT. This encodes CASSFRSGTTGELFF.

The V and J genes are TRBV2 and TRBJ1-2; tentative D call: TRBD1 (5 bases). Germline V gene data show CDR1 as SNHLY and CDR2 as FYNNEI. The CDR3 has 11 amino acids. With 7 bases removed from V and 4 bases from J, the gap between germline ends came to 7 bases. CDR3 in DNA: TGTGCCAGCATGGGGGGCTATGGCTACACCTTC. Its protein product is CASMGGYGYTF.

This rearrangement joins TRBV11-3 to TRBJ1-1; possible D gene TRBD1, 6 bases. Looked up from germline, CDR1 is SGHNT and CDR2 is YENEEA. V lost 3 bases and J lost 5, with 10 bases in between. The CDR3 loop spans 13 amino acids. The CDR3 loop reads CASSFTGSTEAFF. The CDR3 DNA sequence: TGTGCCAGCAGCTTTACAGGGAGTACTGAAGCTTTCTTT.

CDR3 protein: CSVEIRGEGETQYF. DNA for the CDR3: TGCAGCGTCGAAATCAGGGGCGAGGGGGAGACCCAGTACTTC. The chain has TRBV29-1 and TRBJ2-5, with a tentative D call TRBD1 (6 bases). The germline V and J ends were trimmed by 6 bases and 5 bases, with 19 bases remaining between them. CDR3 length equals 14 residues. The germline gives CDR1 SQVTM, CDR2 ANQGSEA.

J is TRBJ1-2 and V is TRBV7-9; the D gene is possibly TRBD1 (5 bases). CDR3 length: 12 amino acids. V lost 5 bases and J lost 7, with 11 bases in between. The germline V gene has CDR1 SEHNR and CDR2 FQNEAQ (reference sequence). CDR3 sequence reads: CASSAQQGGYTF. Written as DNA, the CDR3 is TGTGCCAGCAGCGCCCAGCAGGGTGGCTACACCTTC.

The chain is built from TRBV4-1 and TRBJ2-1; a possible D gene is TRBD2 (6 bases). CDR1 is MGHRA, CDR2 YSYEKL, per germline. This CDR3 has 15 residues. Trimming took 0 bases from V and 10 from J, leaving 16 bases between them. This CDR3 is CASSQEASATGEQFF. In DNA, the CDR3 is TGCGCCAGCAGCCAAGAGGCTAGCGCGACGGGGGAGCAGTTCTTC.

The V and J genes are TRBV9 and TRBJ1-2; perhaps TRBD1 as D (6 bases). The CDR3 length is 14 residues. Per germline, CDR1 SGDLS and CDR2 YYNGEE. The V end was cut by 3 bases, the J end by 3 bases, with 12 bases between. CDR3 residues: CASSETGSDYGYTF. In DNA, the CDR3 is TGTGCCAGCAGCGAGACAGGCTCTGACTATGGCTACACCTTC.

V is TRBV29-1 and J is TRBJ1-2, with D possibly being TRBD1 (6 bases). This CDR3 is 12 amino acids long. From germline, CDR1 is SQVTM and CDR2 ANQGSEA. The V gene lost 4 bases and the J gene lost 4 bases, with 10 bases spanning the gap. The CDR3 DNA reads as TGCAGCGTTGGCGTACAGGGCTATGGCTACACCTTC. Encoded protein: CSVGVQGYGYTF. Full variable domain (remainder filled in from reference TRBV29-1 and TRBJ1-2): SAVISQKPSRDICQRGTSLTIQCQVDSQVTMMFWYRQQPGQSLTLIATANQGSEATYESGFVIDKFPISRPNLTFSTLTVSNMSPEDSSIYLCSVGVQGYGYTFGSGTRLTVV.

A few counts support this clone. This chain joins TRBV19 and TRBJ1-2; D remains unclear. CDR3 length: 13 residues. From germline, CDR1 is LNHDA and CDR2 SQIVND (reference sequence). Trimming shortened V by 4 bases and J by 3 bases, and 9 bases separated the two germline ends. As DNA, the CDR3 is TGTGCCAGTAGTAACGGGATTGACTATGGCTACACCTTC. It translates to CASSNGIDYGYTF.

This chain joins TRBV28 and TRBJ1-4, with 12 bases fitting TRBD1. The germline V gene encodes CDR1 MDHEN and CDR2 SYDVKM. This CDR3 is 16 amino acids long. V trimming: 5 bases; J trimming: 7 bases; junction bases outside the gene matches: 8. CDR3 DNA: TGTGCCAGCAGTACTGCCGGGACAGGGGGCAGTGAAAAACTGTTTTTT. Its translation: CASSTAGTGGSEKLFF. Full variable domain (remainder filled in from reference TRBV28 and TRBJ1-4): DVKVTQSSRYLVKRTGEKVFLECVQDMDHENMFWYRQDPGLGLRLIYFSYDVKMKEKGDIPEGYSVSREKKERFSLILESASTNQTSMYLCASSTAGTGGSEKLFFGSGTQLSVL.

The chain couples TRBV19 to TRBJ2-2; 7 nucleotides line up with TRBD1. The germline CDR1 and CDR2 sequences are LNHDA and SQIVND (reference sequence). V lost 7 bases to trimming and J lost 8 bases; unmatched junction nucleotides: 7. This CDR3 is built from 13 residues. The CDR3 sequence is CASTDRVVGELFF. As DNA, the CDR3 is TGTGCCAGTACAGACAGGGTCGTTGGGGAGCTGTTTTTT.

V is TRBV6-1 and J is TRBJ2-4; 8 positions match TRBD1. The CDR3 totals 15 residues. V lost 0 bases to trimming and J lost 8 bases; unmatched junction nucleotides: 6. Germline V lookup: CDR1 MNHNS, CDR2 SASEGT. CDR3 region: CASSEADRGRDIQYF. The CDR3 bases are TGTGCCAGCAGTGAAGCAGACAGGGGTAGAGACATTCAGTACTTC.

The V gene is TRBV7-8, the J gene TRBJ1-4; TRBD1 might be the D (6 bases). Trimming removed 0 bases at V and 2 bases at J, with 7 bases between. The CDR3 covers 15 residues. Germline-derived CDR1 and CDR2 are SGHVS and FQNEAQ. As DNA, the CDR3 is TGTGCCAGCAGCTTAGCGGACAGTACTAATGAAAAACTGTTTTTT. This codes for CASSLADSTNEKLFF.

A note on this clone: One end of the junction varies from germline; a read error may be responsible. This sequence joins TRBV7-9 and TRBJ2-7; TRBD1 matches at 9 bases. The CDR3 is 17 amino acids. The germline CDR1 and CDR2 sequences are SEHNR and FQNEAQ (reference sequence). CDR3 DNA: TGTTCCAGCAGCTATCAAGGCGGGACAGGGCCCTCCTACGAGCAGTACTTC. Translation gives CSSSYQGGTGPSYEQYF.

The chain employs TRBV5-8 and TRBJ2-6; a weak D match, TRBD1 (5 bases). The CDR3 consists of 15 residues. CDR1 and CDR2 (germline): SGHTS, YDEGEE. Trimming removed 3 bases at V and 7 bases at J, with 14 bases between. The CDR3 loop is CASSSRVKVANVLTF. The CDR3 coding sequence is TGTGCCAGCAGCTCCAGGGTAAAAGTAGCCAACGTCCTGACTTTC.